This T cell receptor (beta chain) emerged from a study of T cell responses to AZD1222 COVID-19 vaccine. Study results and limitations: Repertoire sampling was restricted to post-peak T cell response timepoints.

CDR1 and CDR2 from the germline V gene are MDHEN and SYDVKM. The V segment lost 1 base and the J segment 4 bases; nucleotides outside the gene matches: 8. The CDR3 consists of 16 residues. Repertoires were generated with immunoSEQ multiplex PCR, while TCRdb's copy carries only in-frame clones and drops some. The profile shows some 88,000 clones, 75% to 95% of them singletons. Points on this clone: Antigen: not known.

Second-dose groups at about 4 or about 12 weeks were pooled. The chain couples TRBV28 to TRBJ1-2, with TRBD1 identical over 8 bases. Sequences were derived from peripheral blood, sampled 28 days after the second AZD1222 dose. The TCR comes from an adult who received the AZD1222 COVID-19 vaccine. CDR3 coding DNA: TGTGCCAGCAGTTTATCGTTCCAGGGGGCCCCCTATGGCTACACCTTC. As protein: CASSLSFQGAPYGYTF.